This T cell receptor (beta chain) was profiled in a study of T cells in Graves' hyperthyroidism and ophthalmopathy. Amplified TCR beta CDR3 regions came from RNA transcripts. With the HTBI primer set, the TCR CDR3 went through a first round of RT-PCR. TCRdb fed the multiplex PCR reads into MiXCR, producing one record per CDR3 protein. The sample yields more than 500,000 distinct CDR3 sequences, 15% to 20% seen once. Diagnostic assessment was based on clinical symptoms, serum thyroxine and TRAb, thyroid ultrasound and orbital computed tomography. From germline, CDR1 is SGHTA and CDR2 FQGTGA. This CDR3 spans 15 amino acids. The V and J ends lost 5 bases and 2 bases respectively, with 16 bases between them. Study-level findings and limits: The authors' 13 V-J model separated ophthalmopathy from stable hyperthyroidism. The blood repertoire included most of the expanded thyroid clonotypes above 0.001.

Of note for this clonotype: Its antigen is still unknown. A much larger clonotype is one base distant, so this may be a read error. This CDR3 is missing its conserved last phenylalanine or tryptophan, likely due to a read error.

This clonotype was obtained from a woman in her 30s with Graves' ophthalmopathy. V is TRBV7-3 and J is TRBJ2-7, with D perhaps TRBD1 (7 bases). Sequenced sample: blood. The CDR3, as DNA: TGTGCCAGCAGCCAGGGGGGAAGCGGGCCCTACGAGCAGTACCTC. It yields the protein CASSQGGSGPYEQYL.